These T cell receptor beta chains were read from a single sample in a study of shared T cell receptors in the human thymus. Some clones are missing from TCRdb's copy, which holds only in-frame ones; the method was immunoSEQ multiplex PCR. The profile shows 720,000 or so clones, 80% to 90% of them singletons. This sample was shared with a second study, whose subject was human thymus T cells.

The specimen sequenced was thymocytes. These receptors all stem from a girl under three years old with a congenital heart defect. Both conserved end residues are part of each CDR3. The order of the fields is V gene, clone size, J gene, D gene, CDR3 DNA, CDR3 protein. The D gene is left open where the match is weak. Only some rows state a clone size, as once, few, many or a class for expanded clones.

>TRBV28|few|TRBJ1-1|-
TGTGCCACCCGCGCGGGGGACACTGAAGCTTTCTTT
CATRAGDTEAFF
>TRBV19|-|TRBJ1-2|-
TGTGCCAGTAGCCTCCCGGGGTGCCGGGGACTACGCTATGGCTACACCTTC
CASSLPGCRGLRYGYTF
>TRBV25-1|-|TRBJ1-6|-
TGTGCCAGCAGTGAGGGGGTAATCAGGGGAAAGTCACCCCTCCACTTT
CASSEGVIRGKSPLHF
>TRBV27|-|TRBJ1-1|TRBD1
TGTGCCAGCAGGAGCGGTGCCGGCACAGGGGATCTGGAAGCTTTCTTT
CASRSGAGTGDLEAFF
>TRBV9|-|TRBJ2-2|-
TGTGCCGGCAGCCCAAGAGGGGGATACACCGGGGAGCTGTTTTTT
CAGSPRGGYTGELFF
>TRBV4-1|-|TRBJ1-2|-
TGCGCCAGCAGCCAAGGGGGGGTAAACACATACTATGGCTACACCTTC
CASSQGGVNTYYGYTF
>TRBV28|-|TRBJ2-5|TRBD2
TGTGCCAGCAGTTTCGCAACTAGCGGGTGGTGGACCCAGTACTTC
CASSFATSGWWTQYF
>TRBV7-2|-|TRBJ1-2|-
TGTGCCAGCAGCGGGGGCGCGATCCTCTATGGCTACACCTTC
CASSGGAILYGYTF
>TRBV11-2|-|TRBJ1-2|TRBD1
TGTGCCAGCAGCAAGGACAGGGCCGACAAAAGGAGTATCTATGGCTACACCTTC
CASSKDRADKRSIYGYTF
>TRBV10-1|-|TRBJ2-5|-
TGCGCCAGCAGTCCCGACTCTCAAGAGACCCAGTACTTC
CASSPDSQETQYF
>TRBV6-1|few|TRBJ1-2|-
TGTGCCAGCAGTGGGGCAGGATGCCCGGGATCTGGCTACACCTTC
CASSGAGCPGSGYTF
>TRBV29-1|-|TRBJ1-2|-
TGCAGCGTTGAAGATCCAGGGTCGAATGGCTACACCTTC
CSVEDPGSNGYTF
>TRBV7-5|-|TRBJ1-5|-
TGTGCCAGAAGCCAGGGGCCGGGACGGGGCAATCAGCCCCAGCATTTT
CARSQGPGRGNQPQHF
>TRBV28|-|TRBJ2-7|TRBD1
TGTGCCAGCAGTTTACGTGTACAGGGGGCCTCCTACGAGCAGTACTTC
CASSLRVQGASYEQYF